What follows are 17 T cell receptor beta chains derived from one specimen sequenced in a study of STAT5B mutations in CD4+ large granular lymphocyte leukemia. Some clones are missing from TCRdb's copy, which holds only in-frame ones; the method was immunoSEQ multiplex PCR. The table lists about 30,000 clones, around 80% of them singletons. The sequenced sample was CD4+ T cells from blood buffy coats. The receptors were sampled from a human donor in good health.

The chain joins TRBV4-1 to TRBJ1-2; maybe TRBD1 (5 bases). Germline assignment: CDR1 MGHRA and CDR2 YSYEKL. The CDR3 runs to 15 residues. Deletions cut 6 bases from V and 4 bases from J, with 18 bases between. The CDR3 DNA follows: TGCGCCAGCAGTCCTACTCCGGGGCAGGTCTATGGCTACACCTTC. Translating gives CASSPTPGQVYGYTF.

This clone was counted between two and nine times. This chain joins TRBV19 and TRBJ1-1; D is undetermined. V dropped 5 bases and J dropped 5 bases, with 9 bases sitting between them. The CDR3 sequence is 12 residues long. Germline V gene data show CDR1 as LNHDA and CDR2 as SQIVND (reference sequence). Here the CDR3 reads CASSRSRTEAFF. The CDR3 bases are TGTGCCAGTAGTCGTAGTCGGACTGAAGCTTTCTTT. The full variable domain, its missing parts supplied by reference TRBV19 and TRBJ1-1, is DGGITQSPKYLFRKEGQNVTLSCEQNLNHDAMYWYRQDPGQGLRLIYYSQIVNDFQKGDIAEGYSVSREKKESFPLTVTSAQKNPTAFYLCASSRSRTEAFFGQGTRLTVV.

V is TRBV29-1 and J is TRBJ2-1, with D perhaps being TRBD1 or TRBD2 (5 bases each). This CDR3 has 12 residues. The germline CDR1 and CDR2 sequences are SQVTM and ANQGSEA. V was trimmed by 5 bases and J by 6 bases, leaving 11 bases between them. The CDR3 DNA sequence: TGCAGCGTTTATTGGGGGTCCAATGAGCAGTTCTTC. It specifies CSVYWGSNEQFF.

This sequence joins TRBV15 and TRBJ1-2; D may be TRBD1 (5 bases). The CDR3 totals 17 residues. Per the germline V gene, CDR1 is LNHNV and CDR2 is YYDKDF (reference sequence). V lost 1 base and J 5 bases, leaving 20 bases between the germline ends. The CDR3 nucleotides read TGTGCCACCAGCAGAGGTAATCCGGGACGGGAAAGATATGGCTACACCTTC. Its translation: CATSRGNPGRERYGYTF.

CDR3 in amino acids: CASSPGQAGYEQYF. The CDR3 DNA reads as TGTGCCAGCAGCCCTGGACAGGCTGGCTACGAGCAGTACTTC. The V call is TRBV7-6, the J call TRBJ2-5; TRBD1 matches at 7 bases. Judging by the DNA end, TRBJ2-7 fits better; the J call may be wrong. This CDR3 is 14 amino acids long. Germline V CDR1 and CDR2: SGHVS, FNYEAQ.

The genes are TRBV11-2 and TRBJ2-5; D is possibly TRBD1 (6 bases). The V gene lost 6 bases and the J gene lost 5 bases, with 16 bases spanning the gap. CDR1 is SGHAT, CDR2 FQNNGV, per germline. CDR3 length equals 14 residues. The CDR3 sequence: CASSFNTGHETQYF. The CDR3 DNA is TGTGCCAGCAGTTTTAACACAGGGCACGAGACCCAGTACTTC. Full variable domain (remainder filled in from reference TRBV11-2 and TRBJ2-5): EAGVAQSPRYKIIEKRQSVAFWCNPISGHATLYWYQQILGQGPKLLIQFQNNGVVDDSQLPKDRFSAERLKGVDSTLKIQPAKLEDSAVYLCASSFNTGHETQYFGPGTRLLVL.

The V gene is TRBV5-5, the J gene TRBJ2-3, with 9 bases identical to TRBD1. This CDR3 contains 18 residues. Trimming took 4 bases from V and 5 from J; bases not matched to a gene: 17. Germline assignment: CDR1 SGHKS and CDR2 YYEKEE (reference sequence). The CDR3 DNA reads TGTGCCAGCAGCCCCCTGGGAGCACGACAGGGGGGTGTAGATACGCAGTATTTT. Protein sequence: CASSPLGARQGGVDTQYF.

The gene calls are TRBV29-1 and TRBJ2-5; D uncertain. The CDR3 covers 12 residues. Deletions cut 4 bases from V and 1 base from J, with 7 bases between. CDR1 SQVTM and CDR2 ANQGSEA come from the germline V gene. The CDR3 nucleotides read TGCAGCGTTGCTAACATCCAAGAGACCCAGTACTTC. The encoded protein is CSVANIQETQYF.

This sequence joins TRBV6-1 and TRBJ2-7; D is unresolved. CDR3 length equals 11 residues. Germline V gene sequence: CDR1 MNHNS, CDR2 SASEGT. The V end lost 5 bases, the J end lost 2 bases, and 4 bases lay between the germline ends. Written as DNA, the CDR3 is TGTGCCAGCAGTTACCCCTACGAGCAGTACTTC. This gives the protein CASSYPYEQYF.

Only one count was recorded for this clone. CDR3: CASSGWTDAGANVLTF. The CDR3 DNA reads as TGTGCCAGCAGTGGCTGGACAGACGCTGGGGCCAACGTCCTGACTTTC. V gene TRBV2 combines with J gene TRBJ2-6; the D gene is possibly TRBD1 (6 bases). The CDR3 has 16 residues. Germline-derived CDR1 and CDR2 are SNHLY and FYNNEI. The ends were cut back, 4 bases at V and 2 bases at J, with 12 bases in the middle.

This chain links TRBV30 with TRBJ2-5, with 7 bases lining up with TRBD2. The CDR3 runs to 16 residues. The germline V gene encodes CDR1 GTSNPN and CDR2 SVGIG (reference sequence). The V segment lost 3 bases and the J segment 6 bases; nucleotides outside the gene matches: 16. The CDR3 reads CAWRQHGGGSGKTQYF. DNA for the CDR3: TGTGCCTGGAGACAACACGGGGGAGGGTCTGGAAAGACCCAGTACTTC.

The chain recombines TRBV30 with TRBJ2-1; D perhaps matches TRBD1 (5 bases). Per germline, CDR1 GTSNPN and CDR2 SVGIG (reference sequence). This CDR3 region has 11 residues. V was pared by 3 bases and J by 5 bases, with 5 bases between. The CDR3 sequence is CAWRGHNEQFF. The CDR3, as DNA: TGTGCCTGGAGGGGGCACAATGAGCAGTTCTTC.

The chain has TRBV5-4 and TRBJ2-7; 8 bases agree with TRBD2. The junction had 7 bases not matched to a gene; V was cut back by 1 base and J by 4 bases. Germline V gives CDR1 SGHNT, CDR2 YYREEE (reference sequence). The CDR3 has 15 amino acids. CDR3 in amino acids: CASSLPLAGRYEQYF. The CDR3 DNA reads TGTGCCAGCAGCTTGCCCTTAGCGGGAAGGTACGAGCAGTACTTC.

The V gene is TRBV19, the J gene TRBJ2-1, with D possibly matching TRBD1 (6 bases). Trimming pared 11 bases from V and 2 bases from J, leaving 13 bases between. This CDR3 is 13 amino acids long. Germline V CDR1 and CDR2: LNHDA, SQIVND (reference sequence). CDR3 residues: CACQQGAYNEQFF. DNA for the CDR3: TGTGCCTGCCAACAGGGTGCCTACAATGAGCAGTTCTTC.

The chain uses TRBV7-8 and TRBJ2-1; D is ambiguous. The CDR3 runs to 13 residues. V lost 5 bases and J 8 bases, leaving 13 bases between the germline ends. Germline assignment: CDR1 SGHVS and CDR2 FQNEAQ. CDR3 bases: TGTGCCAGCAGCCCTCCATCTTCCGATGAGCAGTTCTTC. Translation gives CASSPPSSDEQFF. Based on the CDR3 plus reference TRBV7-8 and TRBJ2-1, the full variable domain is GAGVSQSPRYKVAKRGQDVALRCDPISGHVSLFWYQQALGQGPEFLTYFQNEAQLDKSGLPSDRFFAERPEGSVSTLKIQRTQQEDSAVYLCASSPPSSDEQFFGPGTRLTVL.

The rearrangement links TRBV5-1 to TRBJ2-5; TRBD2 agrees at 7 bases. Germline lookup yields CDR1 SGHRS and CDR2 YFSETQ. Unmatched junction bases numbered 8, after V lost 5 bases and J lost 4 bases. The CDR3 consists of 14 residues. The CDR3 DNA reads as TGCGCCAGCAGAAGGAGCCCTAGCGGAGAGACCCAGTACTTC. Translated: CASRRSPSGETQYF.

The chain couples TRBV5-1 to TRBJ1-2; D may be TRBD1 (5 bases). The CDR3 spans 13 residues. Germline values: CDR1 SGHRS, CDR2 YFSETQ. Trimming shortened V by 5 bases and J by 6 bases, and 14 bases separated the two germline ends. CDR3 nucleotides: TGCGCCAGCAGATCTTGGGGCGGCGATGGCTACACCTTC. Amino acids: CASRSWGGDGYTF.